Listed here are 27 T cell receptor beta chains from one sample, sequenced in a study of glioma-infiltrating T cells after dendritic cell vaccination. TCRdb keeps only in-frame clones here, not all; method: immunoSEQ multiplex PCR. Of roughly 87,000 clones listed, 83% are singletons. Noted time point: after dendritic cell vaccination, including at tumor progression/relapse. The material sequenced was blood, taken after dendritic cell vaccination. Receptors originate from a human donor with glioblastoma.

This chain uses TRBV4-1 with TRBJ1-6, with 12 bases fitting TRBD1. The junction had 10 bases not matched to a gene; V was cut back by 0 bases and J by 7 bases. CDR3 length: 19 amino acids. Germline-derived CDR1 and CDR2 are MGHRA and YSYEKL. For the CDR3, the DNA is TGCGCCAGCAGCCAAGATCTGTCGGGACAGGGGGCGCGGAATTCACCCCTCCACTTT. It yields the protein CASSQDLSGQGARNSPLHF.

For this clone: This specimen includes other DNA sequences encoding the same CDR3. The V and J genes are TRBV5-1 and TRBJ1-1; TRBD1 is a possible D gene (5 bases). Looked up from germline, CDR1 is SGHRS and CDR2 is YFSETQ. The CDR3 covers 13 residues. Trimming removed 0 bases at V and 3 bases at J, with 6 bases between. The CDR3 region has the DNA TGCGCCAGCAGCTTGGGGGGGGACACTGAAGCTTTCTTT. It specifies CASSLGGDTEAFF. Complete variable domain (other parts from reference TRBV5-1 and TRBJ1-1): KAGVTQTPRYLIKTRGQQVTLSCSPISGHRSVSWYQQTPGQGLQFLFEYFSETQRNKGNFPGRFSGRQFSNSRSEMNVSTLELGDSALYLCASSLGGDTEAFFGQGTRLTVV.

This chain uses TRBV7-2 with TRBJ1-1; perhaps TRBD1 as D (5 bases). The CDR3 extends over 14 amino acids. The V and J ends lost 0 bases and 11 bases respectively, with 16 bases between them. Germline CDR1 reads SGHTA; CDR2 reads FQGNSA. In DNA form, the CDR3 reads TGTGCCAGCAGCTTAGCGCAGCGGGGGGATGGCGCTTTCTTT. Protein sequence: CASSLAQRGDGAFF.

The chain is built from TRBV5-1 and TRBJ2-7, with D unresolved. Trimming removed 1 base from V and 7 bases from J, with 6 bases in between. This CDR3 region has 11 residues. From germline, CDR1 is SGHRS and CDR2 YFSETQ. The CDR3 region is CASSLMEEQYF. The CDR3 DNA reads TGCGCCAGCAGCTTGATGGAGGAGCAGTACTTC.

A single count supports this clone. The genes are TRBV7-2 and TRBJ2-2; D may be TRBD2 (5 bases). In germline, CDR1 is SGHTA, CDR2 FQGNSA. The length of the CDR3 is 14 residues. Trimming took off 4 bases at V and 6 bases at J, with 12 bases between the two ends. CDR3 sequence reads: CASSSAWGAGELFF. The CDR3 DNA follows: TGTGCCAGCAGCTCAGCGTGGGGAGCCGGGGAGCTGTTTTTT.

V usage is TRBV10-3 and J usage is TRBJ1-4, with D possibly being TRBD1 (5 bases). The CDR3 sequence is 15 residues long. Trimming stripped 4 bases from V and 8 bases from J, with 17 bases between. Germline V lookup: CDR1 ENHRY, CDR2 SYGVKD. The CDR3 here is CAISVGGRAGEKLFF. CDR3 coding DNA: TGTGCCATCAGTGTAGGCGGCAGGGCCGGGGAAAAACTGTTTTTT.

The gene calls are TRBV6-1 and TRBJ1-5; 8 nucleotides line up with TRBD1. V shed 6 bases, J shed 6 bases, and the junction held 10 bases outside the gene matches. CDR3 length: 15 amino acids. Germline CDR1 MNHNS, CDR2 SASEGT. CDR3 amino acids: CASRPRQGSGQPQHF. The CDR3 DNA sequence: TGTGCCAGCAGACCCCGACAGGGGAGCGGTCAGCCCCAGCATTTT.

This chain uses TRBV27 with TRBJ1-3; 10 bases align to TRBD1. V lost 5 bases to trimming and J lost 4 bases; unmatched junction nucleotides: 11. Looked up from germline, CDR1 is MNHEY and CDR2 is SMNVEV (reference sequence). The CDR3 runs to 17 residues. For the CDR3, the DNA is TGTGCCAGCAGTCCTAATGCCGGGACAGGGGAAGGAAACACCATATATTTT. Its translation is CASSPNAGTGEGNTIYF.

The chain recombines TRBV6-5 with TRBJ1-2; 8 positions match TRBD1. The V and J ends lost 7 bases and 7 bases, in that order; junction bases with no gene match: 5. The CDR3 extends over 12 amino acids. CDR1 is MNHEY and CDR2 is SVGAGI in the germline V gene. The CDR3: CASTYDRGGYTF. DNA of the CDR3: TGTGCCAGCACCTACGACAGGGGTGGCTACACCTTC.

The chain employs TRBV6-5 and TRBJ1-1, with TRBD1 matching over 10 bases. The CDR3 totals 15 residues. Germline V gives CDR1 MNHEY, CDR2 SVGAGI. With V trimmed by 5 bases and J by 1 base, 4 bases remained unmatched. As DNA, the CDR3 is TGTGCCAGCAGTCCCGGGACAGGGGCGAACACTGAAGCTTTCTTT. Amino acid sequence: CASSPGTGANTEAFF.

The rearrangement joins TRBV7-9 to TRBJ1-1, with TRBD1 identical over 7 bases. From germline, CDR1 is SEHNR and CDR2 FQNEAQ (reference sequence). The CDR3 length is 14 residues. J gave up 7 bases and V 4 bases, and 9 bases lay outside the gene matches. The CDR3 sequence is CASSSSGTENEAFF. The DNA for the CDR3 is TGTGCCAGCAGCTCCTCCGGGACAGAAAATGAAGCTTTCTTT.

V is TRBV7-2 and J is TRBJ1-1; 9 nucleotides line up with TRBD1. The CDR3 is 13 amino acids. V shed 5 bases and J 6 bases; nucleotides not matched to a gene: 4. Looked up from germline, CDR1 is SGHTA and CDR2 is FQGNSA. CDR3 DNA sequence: TGTGCCAGCAGCCCAAGACAGGGGGCTGAAGCTTTCTTT. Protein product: CASSPRQGAEAFF. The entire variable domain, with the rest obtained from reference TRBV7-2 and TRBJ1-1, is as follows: GAGVSQSPSNKVTEKGKDVELRCDPISGHTALYWYRQSLGQGLEFLIYFQGNSAPDKSGLPSDRFSAERTGGSVSTLTIQRTQQEDSAVYLCASSPRQGAEAFFGQGTRLTVV.

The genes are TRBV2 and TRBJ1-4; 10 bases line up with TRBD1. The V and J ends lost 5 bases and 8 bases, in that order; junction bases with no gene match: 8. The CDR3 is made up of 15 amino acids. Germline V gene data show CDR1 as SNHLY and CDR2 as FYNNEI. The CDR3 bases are TGTGCCAGCAGTACCTCAGGACAGGGGGTGGAAAAACTGTTTTTT. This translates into CASSTSGQGVEKLFF.

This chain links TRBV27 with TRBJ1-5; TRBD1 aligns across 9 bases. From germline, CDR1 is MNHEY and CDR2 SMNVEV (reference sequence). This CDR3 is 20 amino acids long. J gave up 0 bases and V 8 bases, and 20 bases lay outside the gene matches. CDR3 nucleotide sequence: TGTGCCAGCCAAGGTCGACCAGGACAGGGGTTGAGGGATAGCAATCAGCCCCAGCATTTT. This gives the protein CASQGRPGQGLRDSNQPQHF.

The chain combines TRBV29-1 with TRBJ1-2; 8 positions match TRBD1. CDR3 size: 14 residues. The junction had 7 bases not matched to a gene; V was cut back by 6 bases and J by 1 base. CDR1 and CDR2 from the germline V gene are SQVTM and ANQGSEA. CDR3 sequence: CSVRSRGRNYGYTF. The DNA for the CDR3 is TGCAGCGTCCGAAGCAGGGGGCGTAACTATGGCTACACCTTC.

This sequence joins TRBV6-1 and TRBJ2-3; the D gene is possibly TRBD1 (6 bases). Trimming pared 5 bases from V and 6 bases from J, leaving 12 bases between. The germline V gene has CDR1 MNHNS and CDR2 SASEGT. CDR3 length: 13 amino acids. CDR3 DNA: TGTGCCAGCAGTCAGCCAGGGGCGGATACGCAGTATTTT. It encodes CASSQPGADTQYF.

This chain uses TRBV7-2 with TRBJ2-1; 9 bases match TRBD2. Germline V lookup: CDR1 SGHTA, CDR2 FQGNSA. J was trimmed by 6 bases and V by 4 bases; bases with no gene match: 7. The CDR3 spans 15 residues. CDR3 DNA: TGTGCCAGCAGCTCGAAGCGGGGGGACCTCAATGAGCAGTTCTTC. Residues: CASSSKRGDLNEQFF. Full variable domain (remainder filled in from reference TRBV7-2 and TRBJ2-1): GAGVSQSPSNKVTEKGKDVELRCDPISGHTALYWYRQSLGQGLEFLIYFQGNSAPDKSGLPSDRFSAERTGGSVSTLTIQRTQQEDSAVYLCASSSKRGDLNEQFFGPGTRLTVL.

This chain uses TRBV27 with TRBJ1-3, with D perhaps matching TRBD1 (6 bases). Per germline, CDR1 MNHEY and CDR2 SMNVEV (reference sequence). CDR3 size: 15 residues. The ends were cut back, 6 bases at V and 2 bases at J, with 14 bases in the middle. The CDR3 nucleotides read TGTGCCAGCAGACAGGGTAGAGAACCTGGAAACACCATATATTTT. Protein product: CASRQGREPGNTIYF.

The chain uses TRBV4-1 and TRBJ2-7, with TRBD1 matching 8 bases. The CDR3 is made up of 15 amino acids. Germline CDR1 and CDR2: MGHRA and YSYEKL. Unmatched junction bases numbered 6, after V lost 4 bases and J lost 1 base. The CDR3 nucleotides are TGCGCCAGCAGCCGCGGGACAGGCGAGTCCTACGAGCAGTACTTC. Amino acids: CASSRGTGESYEQYF.

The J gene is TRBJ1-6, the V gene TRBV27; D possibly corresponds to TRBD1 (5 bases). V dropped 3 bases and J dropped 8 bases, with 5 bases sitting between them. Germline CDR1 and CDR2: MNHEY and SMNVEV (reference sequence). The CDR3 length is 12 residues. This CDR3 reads CASSFRDSPLHF. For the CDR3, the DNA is TGTGCCAGCAGTTTCAGGGATTCACCCCTCCACTTT.

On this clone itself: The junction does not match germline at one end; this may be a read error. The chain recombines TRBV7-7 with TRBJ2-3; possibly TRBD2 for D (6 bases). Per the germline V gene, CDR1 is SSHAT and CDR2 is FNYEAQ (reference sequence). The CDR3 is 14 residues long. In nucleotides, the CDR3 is TGTGCTAGCAGCCCCACGGGGGTGGGAGATACGCAGTATTTT. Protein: CASSPTGVGDTQYF. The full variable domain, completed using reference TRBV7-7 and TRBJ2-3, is GAGVSQSPRYKVTKRGQDVTLRCDPISSHATLYWYQQALGQGPEFLTYFNYEAQPDKSGLPSDRFSAERPEGSISTLTIQRTEQRDSAMYRCASSPTGVGDTQYFGPGTRLTVL.

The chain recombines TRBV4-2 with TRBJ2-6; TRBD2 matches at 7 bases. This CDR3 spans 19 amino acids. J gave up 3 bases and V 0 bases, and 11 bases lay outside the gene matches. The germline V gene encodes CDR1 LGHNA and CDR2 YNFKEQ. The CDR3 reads CASSQDSGPGLVGANVLTF. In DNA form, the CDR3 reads TGTGCCAGCAGCCAAGATAGCGGGCCAGGTTTAGTTGGGGCCAACGTCCTGACTTTC.

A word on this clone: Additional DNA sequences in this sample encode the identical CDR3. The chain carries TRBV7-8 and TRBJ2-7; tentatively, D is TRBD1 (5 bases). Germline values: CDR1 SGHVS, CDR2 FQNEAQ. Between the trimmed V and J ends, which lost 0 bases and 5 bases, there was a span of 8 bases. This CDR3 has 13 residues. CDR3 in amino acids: CASSLAIGDEQYF. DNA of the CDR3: TGTGCCAGCAGCTTAGCGATAGGGGACGAGCAGTACTTC. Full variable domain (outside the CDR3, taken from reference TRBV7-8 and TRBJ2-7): GAGVSQSPRYKVAKRGQDVALRCDPISGHVSLFWYQQALGQGPEFLTYFQNEAQLDKSGLPSDRFFAERPEGSVSTLKIQRTQQEDSAVYLCASSLAIGDEQYFGPGTRLTVT.

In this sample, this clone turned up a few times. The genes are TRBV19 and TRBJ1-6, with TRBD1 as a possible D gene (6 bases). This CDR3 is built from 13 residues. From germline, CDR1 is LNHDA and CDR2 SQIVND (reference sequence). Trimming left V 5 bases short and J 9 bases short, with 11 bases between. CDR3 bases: TGTGCCAGTAGTCAGGGGAAAAGTTCACCCCTCCACTTT. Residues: CASSQGKSSPLHF.

Here the CDR3 reads CASSYSGQLGNTIYF. The DNA of the CDR3 is TGTGCCAGCAGTTATTCGGGACAGCTTGGAAACACCATATATTTT. This sequence joins TRBV25-1 and TRBJ1-3, with 7 bases aligning to TRBD1. The CDR3 loop spans 15 amino acids. Germline CDR1 and CDR2: MGHDK and SYGVNS. V gave up 5 bases and J gave up 3 bases; unmatched junction bases: 7.

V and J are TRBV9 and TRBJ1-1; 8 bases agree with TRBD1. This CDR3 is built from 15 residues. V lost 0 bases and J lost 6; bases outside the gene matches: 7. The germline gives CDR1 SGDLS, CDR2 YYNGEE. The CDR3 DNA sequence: TGTGCCAGCAGCGTAGTGGGACAGGCGATCGCTGAAGCTTTCTTT. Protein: CASSVVGQAIAEAFF. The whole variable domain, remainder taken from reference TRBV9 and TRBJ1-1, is DSGVTQTPKHLITATGQRVTLRCSPRSGDLSVYWYQQSLDQGLQFLIQYYNGEERAKGNILERFSAQQFPDLHSELNLSSLELGDSALYFCASSVVGQAIAEAFFGQGTRLTVV.

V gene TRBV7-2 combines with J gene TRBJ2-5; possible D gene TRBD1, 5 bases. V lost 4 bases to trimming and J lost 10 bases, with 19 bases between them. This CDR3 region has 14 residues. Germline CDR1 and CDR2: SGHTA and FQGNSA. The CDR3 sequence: CASSSSPQGGNQYF. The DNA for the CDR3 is TGTGCCAGCAGCTCATCCCCCCAGGGCGGTAACCAGTACTTC.